These 16 T cell receptor beta chains came from one sample sequenced in a study of T cell repertoires in cytomegalovirus infection. The antigens these receptors bind are not known. TCRdb reprocessed the reads via MiXCR and lists one record per CDR3 protein. Counted here are some 350,000 distinct CDR3 sequences, roughly 34% occurring once; the ten biggest clones make up less than 15%. Sequencing used cultured PBMCs, obtained from culture after CMV antigen stimulation. All receptors derive from a human donor in good health (CMV status not recorded). Some clones in this sample may be carry-over from other donors' samples.

This clonotype was observed at least ten times. This rearrangement joins TRBV7-2 to TRBJ2-1, with 8 bases identical to TRBD2. CDR1 and CDR2 from the germline V gene are SGHTA and FQGNSA. V lost 6 bases to trimming and J lost 12 bases; unmatched junction nucleotides: 13. There are 14 residues in the CDR3. This CDR3 is CASSFPVGGGRQFF. The CDR3 bases are TGTGCCAGCAGTTTTCCGGTCGGCGGGGGGCGGCAGTTCTTC.

V is TRBV23-1 and J is TRBJ2-1; no reliable D call. TRBV23-1 is filed as an ORF, its function uncertain. Trimming removed 4 bases from V and 0 bases from J, with 13 bases in between. There are 16 residues in the CDR3. CDR3 loop: CASSPGPPGSYNEQFF. The CDR3 nucleotides are TGCGCCAGCAGTCCAGGACCGCCGGGCTCCTACAATGAGCAGTTCTTC.

This clonotype was counted many times. V is TRBV7-2 and J is TRBJ1-1; a possible D gene is TRBD1 (5 bases). The germline V gene has CDR1 SGHTA and CDR2 FQGNSA. The CDR3 has 14 residues. Trimming stripped 7 bases from V and 6 bases from J, with 18 bases between. CDR3 residues: CASTGTSGGAEAFF. DNA of the CDR3: TGTGCCAGCACTGGGACCAGCGGAGGCGCTGAAGCTTTCTTT.

The chain employs TRBV6-5 and TRBJ2-2; D not resolved. Germline V lookup: CDR1 MNHEY, CDR2 SVGAGI. CDR3 length equals 12 residues. Between the trimmed V and J ends, which lost 6 bases and 8 bases, there was a span of 10 bases. The CDR3 region is CASRPVLGELFF. DNA of the CDR3: TGTGCCAGCAGGCCCGTTTTGGGGGAGCTGTTTTTT.

A remark on this clonotype: A clone one base away is much larger, so this may be a read error. The chain joins TRBV7-6 to TRBJ2-5; 7 bases are a match to TRBD1. The CDR3 spans 14 residues. Germline V lookup: CDR1 SGHVS, CDR2 FNYEAQ. CDR3 bases: TGTGCTACCAGCTTAGGGGGCCGCCAAGAGACCCAGTACTTC. It encodes CATSLGGRQETQYF.

This clonotype was observed at least ten times. The chain couples TRBV5-4 to TRBJ2-6, with 9 bases that match TRBD1. V trimming: 4 bases; J trimming: 1 base; junction bases outside the gene matches: 12. Germline V gene data show CDR1 as SGHNT and CDR2 as YYREEE (reference sequence). The CDR3 covers 19 residues. Written as DNA, the CDR3 is TGTGCCAGCAGCGCTGGCGGTACAGGGGGCGGATCTGGGGCCAACGTCCTGACTTTC. Amino acid sequence: CASSAGGTGGGSGANVLTF.

The chain combines TRBV19 with TRBJ1-5; D may be TRBD1 (5 bases). V shed 3 bases and J shed 9 bases, with 21 bases lying between them. CDR1 LNHDA and CDR2 SQIVND come from the germline V gene (reference sequence). The length of the CDR3 is 16 residues. In DNA, the CDR3 is TGTGCCAGTAGTATGAGGTTAGGGACGGACGTGAGGCCCCAGCATTTT. This translates into CASSMRLGTDVRPQHF. The full variable domain, completed using reference TRBV19 and TRBJ1-5, is DGGITQSPKYLFRKEGQNVTLSCEQNLNHDAMYWYRQDPGQGLRLIYYSQIVNDFQKGDIAEGYSVSREKKESFPLTVTSAQKNPTAFYLCASSMRLGTDVRPQHFGDGTRLSIL.

V gene TRBV14 combines with J gene TRBJ1-3; D gene unclear. Trimming cost V 4 bases and J 0 bases, with 7 bases left between them. Germline V gives CDR1 SGHDN, CDR2 FVKESK. The CDR3 has 14 amino acids. CDR3 in DNA: TGTGCCAGCAGCCCCACCTACTCTGGAAACACCATATATTTT. This encodes CASSPTYSGNTIYF.

This clonotype was seen a few times. The chain couples TRBV19 to TRBJ1-1, with D tentatively TRBD1 (6 bases). Per the germline V gene, CDR1 is LNHDA and CDR2 is SQIVND (reference sequence). The length of the CDR3 is 14 residues. Trimming cost V 5 bases and J 1 base, with 11 bases left between them. CDR3 sequence: CASSGGHANTEAFF. CDR3 in DNA: TGTGCCAGTAGTGGGGGACACGCGAACACTGAAGCTTTCTTT.

The rearrangement links TRBV19 to TRBJ1-1; D ambiguous. This CDR3 contains 13 residues. Between the trimmed V and J ends, which lost 7 bases and 2 bases, there was a span of 11 bases. The germline V gene encodes CDR1 LNHDA and CDR2 SQIVND (reference sequence). In DNA, the CDR3 is TGTGCCAGTACTCGAAGCGGTAACACTGAAGCTTTCTTT. This translates into CASTRSGNTEAFF. Based on the CDR3 plus reference TRBV19 and TRBJ1-1, the full variable domain is DGGITQSPKYLFRKEGQNVTLSCEQNLNHDAMYWYRQDPGQGLRLIYYSQIVNDFQKGDIAEGYSVSREKKESFPLTVTSAQKNPTAFYLCASTRSGNTEAFFGQGTRLTVV.

In this sample, this clonotype turned up many times. The J gene is TRBJ2-1, the V gene TRBV12-5, with D possibly matching TRBD2 (6 bases). The V and J ends lost 3 bases and 4 bases respectively, with 16 bases between them. Germline lookup yields CDR1 LGHNT and CDR2 FRNRAP. The length of the CDR3 is 16 residues. The CDR3 region has the DNA TGTGCTAGTGGTTTAACAAGACTAGGATTTTACAATGAGCAGTTCTTC. Protein: CASGLTRLGFYNEQFF.

CDR3 residues: CASSQAPRGYGYTF. CDR3 sequence (DNA): TGCGCCAGCAGCCAAGCCCCGAGGGGCTATGGCTACACCTTC. This rearrangement joins TRBV4-1 to TRBJ1-2, with D possibly matching TRBD1 (5 bases). Trimming removed 1 base from V and 4 bases from J, with 10 bases in between. Germline V gene data show CDR1 as MGHRA and CDR2 as YSYEKL. This CDR3 region has 14 residues.

The rearrangement uses TRBV5-1 and TRBJ2-1; 7 nucleotides align to TRBD2. CDR1 is SGHRS and CDR2 is YFSETQ in the germline V gene. Trimming at V came to 3 bases and at J to 7 bases, leaving 10 bases not matched to a gene. The CDR3 is made up of 15 amino acids. The CDR3 sequence: CASSSGLTFGNEQFF. DNA of the CDR3: TGCGCCAGCAGCTCGGGACTAACATTCGGGAATGAGCAGTTCTTC.

V is TRBV20-1 and J is TRBJ2-3; a weak D match, TRBD1 (5 bases). The CDR3 is made up of 14 amino acids. Trimming took off 6 bases at V and 6 bases at J, with 19 bases between the two ends. CDR1 is DFQATT and CDR2 is SNEGSKA in the germline V gene (reference sequence). The CDR3 spells CSAPDSSSADTQYF. The CDR3 DNA follows: TGCAGTGCCCCCGACAGTTCCAGCGCGGATACGCAGTATTTT.

The CDR3 spells CSANRDSHPDTQYF. The CDR3 DNA reads as TGCAGTGCCAACCGGGACAGTCACCCAGATACGCAGTATTTT. The genes are TRBV20-1 and TRBJ2-3, with 7 bases identical to TRBD1. This CDR3 has 14 amino acids. Germline V gives CDR1 DFQATT, CDR2 SNEGSKA (reference sequence). V trimming: 6 bases; J trimming: 4 bases; junction bases outside the gene matches: 10.

This clonotype was recorded many times. The genes are TRBV20-1 and TRBJ1-2; D ambiguous. This CDR3 has 12 amino acids. V was cut by 7 bases and J by 6 bases, with 15 bases left in between. Germline CDR1 and CDR2: DFQATT and SNEGSKA (reference sequence). The CDR3 DNA reads as TGCAGTGTTAAGACCGGTGTCCATGGCTACACCTTC. Protein sequence: CSVKTGVHGYTF.